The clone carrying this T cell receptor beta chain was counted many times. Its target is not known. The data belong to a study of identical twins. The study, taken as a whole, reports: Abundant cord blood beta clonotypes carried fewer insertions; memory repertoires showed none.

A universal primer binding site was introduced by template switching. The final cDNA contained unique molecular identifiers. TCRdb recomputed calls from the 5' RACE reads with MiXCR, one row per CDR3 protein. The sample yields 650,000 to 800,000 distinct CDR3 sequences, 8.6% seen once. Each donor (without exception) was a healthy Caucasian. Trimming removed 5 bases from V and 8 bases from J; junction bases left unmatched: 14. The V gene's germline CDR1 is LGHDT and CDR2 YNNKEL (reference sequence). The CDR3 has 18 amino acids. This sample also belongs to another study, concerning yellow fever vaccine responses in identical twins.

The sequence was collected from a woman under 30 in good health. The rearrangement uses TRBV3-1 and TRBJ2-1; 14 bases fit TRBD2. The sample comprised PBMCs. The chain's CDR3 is CASSANPGTSGSPHEQFF. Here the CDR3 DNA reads TGTGCCAGCAGCGCCAACCCCGGGACTAGCGGGAGCCCCCATGAGCAGTTCTTC.